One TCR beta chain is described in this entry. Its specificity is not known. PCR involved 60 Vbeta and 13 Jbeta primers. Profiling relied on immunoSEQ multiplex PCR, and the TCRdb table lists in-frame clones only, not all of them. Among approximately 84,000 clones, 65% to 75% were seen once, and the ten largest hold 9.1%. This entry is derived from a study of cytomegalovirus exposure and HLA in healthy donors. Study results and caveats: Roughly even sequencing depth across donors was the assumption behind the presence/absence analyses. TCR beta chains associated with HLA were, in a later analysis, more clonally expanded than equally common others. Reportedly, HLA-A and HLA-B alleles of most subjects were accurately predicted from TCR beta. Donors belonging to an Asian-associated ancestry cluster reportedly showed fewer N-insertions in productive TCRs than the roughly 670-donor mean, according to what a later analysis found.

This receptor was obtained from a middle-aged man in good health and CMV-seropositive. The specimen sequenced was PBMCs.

The CDR3 DNA reads as TGCAGCGGGTACCCGGCCCGAGGGTATTCACCCCTCCACTTT. It encodes CSGYPARGYSPLHF. V usage is TRBV29-1 and J usage is TRBJ1-6; D remains unclear. The CDR3 covers 14 residues. Germline CDR1 and CDR2: SQVTM and ANQGSEA. Trimming took 7 bases from V and 8 from J, leaving 18 bases between them.